The rows below give T cell receptor beta chains drawn from one sample of a study of PD-1 blockade in classical Hodgkin lymphoma. Libraries were prepared by immunoSEQ multiplex PCR; TCRdb keeps only in-frame clonotypes and omits some of them. The table lists about 47,000 clones, about 80% of them singletons. The material sequenced was peripheral blood mononuclear cells (PBMCs), taken before the fourth cycle of nivolumab. Every receptor here comes from a human donor with classical Hodgkin lymphoma. CDR3s include the opening cysteine and the closing phenylalanine or tryptophan. D genes are given only for firm matches. Only some rows state a clone size, as once, few, many or a class for expanded clones.

>once|TRBV5-8|TRBJ2-4|NA
CASSLPEAKNIQYF
TGTGCCAGCAGCTTGCCAGAAGCCAAAAACATTCAGTACTTC
>NA|TRBV6-5|TRBJ2-5|TRBD1
CASSYGTGPVETQYF
TGTGCCAGCAGTTACGGGACAGGGCCTGTAGAGACCCAGTACTTC
>NA|TRBV6-1|TRBJ1-2|NA
CASSDGGNIYGYTF
TGTGCCAGCAGTGATGGCGGGAATATCTATGGCTACACCTTC
>NA|TRBV19|TRBJ2-3|TRBD2
CASSPLAGGSTDTQYF
TGTGCCAGTAGTCCGTTAGCGGGGGGAAGCACAGATACGCAGTATTTT
>NA|TRBV29-1|TRBJ1-2|NA
CSVHRFDYGYTF
TGCAGCGTTCACAGGTTCGACTATGGCTACACCTTC
>NA|TRBV28|TRBJ1-2|TRBD1
CASNTGTGGRGYTF
TGTGCCAGCAATACCGGGACAGGGGGCAGGGGCTACACCTTC
>NA|TRBV5-6|TRBJ1-1|NA
CASSSFTEAFF
TGTGCCAGCAGCTCGTTCACTGAAGCTTTCTTT
>NA|TRBV5-6|TRBJ1-2|TRBD1
CASSLAGTGVYGYTF
TGTGCCAGCAGCTTGGCCGGGACAGGGGTCTATGGCTACACCTTC
>NA|TRBV5-1|TRBJ2-5|NA
CASSLWEHQETQYF
TGCGCCAGCAGCTTGTGGGAACACCAAGAGACCCAGTACTTC
>NA|TRBV19|TRBJ2-7|NA
CASSIESAYSYEQYF
TGTGCCAGTAGTATAGAATCGGCCTACTCCTACGAGCAGTACTTC
>NA|TRBV7-2|TRBJ2-2|TRBD1
CASSQGQWDGELFF
TGTGCCAGCAGCCAGGGACAGTGGGATGGGGAGCTGTTTTTT
>NA|TRBV9|TRBJ1-1|NA
CASSATRVGYTEAFF
TGTGCCAGCAGCGCCACCAGGGTGGGGTACACTGAAGCTTTCTTT
>once|TRBV4-1|TRBJ1-2|NA
CASSQESGFYGYTF
TGCGCCAGCAGCCAAGAATCGGGTTTCTATGGCTACACCTTC
>NA|TRBV29-1|TRBJ2-4|NA
CSVREKNIQYF
TGCAGCGTGCGGGAAAAAAACATTCAGTACTTC
>NA|TRBV7-8|TRBJ2-5|NA
CASRGATGPSQETQYF
TGTGCCAGCAGGGGGGCCACGGGGCCCTCCCAAGAGACCCAGTACTTC
>NA|TRBV5-4|TRBJ2-5|NA
CASSLGGNQETQYF
TGTGCCAGCAGCTTGGGGGGAAACCAAGAGACCCAGTACTTC
>NA|TRBV7-8|TRBJ2-1|NA
CASSLNRGGYNEQFF
TGTGCCAGCAGCTTAAACAGGGGGGGATACAATGAGCAGTTCTTC
>NA|TRBV7-2|TRBJ2-1|TRBD2
CASSYASGGAGEQFF
TGTGCCAGCAGCTACGCTAGCGGGGGGGCAGGGGAGCAGTTCTTC
>NA|TRBV29-1|TRBJ2-1|TRBD2
CSVVGSGSYNEQFF
TGCAGCGTTGTGGGTAGCGGGAGCTACAATGAGCAGTTCTTC
>NA|TRBV4-3|TRBJ2-3|TRBD2
CASSQALETSGGWGTDTQYF
TGCGCCAGCAGCCAAGCTCTCGAGACTAGCGGGGGCTGGGGCACAGATACGCAGTATTTT
>NA|TRBV6-5|TRBJ1-5|NA
CASSSEGSNQPQHF
TGTGCCAGCAGTTCTGAGGGAAGCAATCAGCCCCAGCATTTT
>NA|TRBV27|TRBJ2-3|NA
CASSFVLQGTQYF
TGTGCCAGCAGTTTCGTCTTGCAGGGTACGCAGTATTTT
>NA|TRBV9|TRBJ2-2|TRBD1
CASSSGTGNTGELFF
TGTGCCAGCAGCTCCGGGACAGGGAACACCGGGGAGCTGTTTTTT
>once|TRBV18|TRBJ1-2|NA
CASSGYGYTF
TGTGCCAGCTCCGGATATGGCTACACCTTC
>NA|TRBV4-3|TRBJ2-7|TRBD1
CASSQGPSGTASYEQYF
TGCGCCAGCAGCCAAGGACCCTCCGGGACAGCGTCCTACGAGCAGTACTTC
>NA|TRBV30|TRBJ2-6|TRBD1
CAWNKDRVPGANVLTF
TGTGCCTGGAACAAGGACAGGGTCCCCGGGGCCAACGTCCTGACTTTC
>NA|TRBV6-1|TRBJ2-7|TRBD1
CASSGLRTGPTEQYF
TGTGCCAGCAGTGGACTCCGGACAGGTCCCACCGAGCAGTACTTC
>once|TRBV28|TRBJ2-1|TRBD1
CASNTGDYNEQFF
TGTGCCAGCAACACAGGGGACTACAATGAGCAGTTCTTC
>NA|TRBV10-3|TRBJ2-7|TRBD2
CAISESSLGEGEQYF
TGTGCCATCAGTGAGTCGAGCCTGGGGGAGGGCGAGCAGTACTTC
>once|TRBV6-5|TRBJ1-1|NA
CASSYSPEGTEAFF
TGTGCCAGCAGTTACTCCCCAGAGGGCACCGAAGCTTTCTTT
>NA|TRBV27|TRBJ1-3|NA
CTSSLMPGNGNTIYF
TGTACCAGCAGTTTAATGCCGGGGAACGGAAACACCATATATTTT
>NA|TRBV5-4|TRBJ2-6|NA
CASSLEQGANVLTF
TGTGCCAGCAGCTTGGAGCAGGGGGCCAACGTCCTGACTTTC
>NA|TRBV18|TRBJ2-1|TRBD2
CASSAASSGGANEQFF
TGTGCCAGCTCAGCAGCCTCTAGCGGGGGGGCGAATGAGCAGTTCTTC
>NA|TRBV10-3|TRBJ2-7|TRBD2
CAINCPLAERVHEQYF
TGTGCCATCAATTGTCCCCTAGCGGAGAGAGTTCACGAGCAGTACTTC
>NA|TRBV27|TRBJ2-1|TRBD2
CASRLAGLDEQFF
TGTGCCAGTAGACTAGCGGGGCTCGATGAGCAGTTCTTC
>NA|TRBV6-5|TRBJ2-7|TRBD2
CASRGLDSYEQYF
TGTGCCAGCAGGGGACTAGACTCCTACGAGCAGTACTTC
>NA|TRBV7-9|TRBJ2-7|NA
CASSLAGNSYEQYF
TGTGCCAGCAGCTTAGCAGGCAATTCCTACGAGCAGTACTTC
>NA|TRBV20-1|TRBJ2-1|NA
CRAAGGEQFF
TGCAGGGCCGCCGGGGGCGAGCAGTTCTTC
>NA|TRBV7-9|TRBJ1-2|NA
CASSYRRLTYGYTF
TGTGCCAGCAGCTACCGGAGGCTGACCTATGGCTACACCTTC
>NA|TRBV7-3|TRBJ2-7|TRBD1
CASSWGTGDYEQYF
TGTGCCAGCAGCTGGGGGACAGGGGACTACGAGCAGTACTTC
>NA|TRBV4-1|TRBJ2-2|NA
CASSQGGIPGELFF
TGCGCCAGCAGCCAAGGCGGGATCCCCGGGGAGCTGTTTTTT
>NA|TRBV18|TRBJ2-7|NA
CASSPAQGSVEQYF
TGTGCCAGCTCACCCGCACAGGGCTCGGTCGAGCAGTACTTC
>NA|TRBV6-4|TRBJ1-1|TRBD1
CASSKGQGGSEAFF
TGTGCCAGCAGTAAGGGACAGGGTGGCTCTGAAGCTTTCTTT
>NA|TRBV7-3|TRBJ1-1|TRBD1
CASSRDRARKNTEAFF
TGTGCCAGCAGCCGGGACAGGGCGAGAAAGAACACTGAAGCTTTCTTT